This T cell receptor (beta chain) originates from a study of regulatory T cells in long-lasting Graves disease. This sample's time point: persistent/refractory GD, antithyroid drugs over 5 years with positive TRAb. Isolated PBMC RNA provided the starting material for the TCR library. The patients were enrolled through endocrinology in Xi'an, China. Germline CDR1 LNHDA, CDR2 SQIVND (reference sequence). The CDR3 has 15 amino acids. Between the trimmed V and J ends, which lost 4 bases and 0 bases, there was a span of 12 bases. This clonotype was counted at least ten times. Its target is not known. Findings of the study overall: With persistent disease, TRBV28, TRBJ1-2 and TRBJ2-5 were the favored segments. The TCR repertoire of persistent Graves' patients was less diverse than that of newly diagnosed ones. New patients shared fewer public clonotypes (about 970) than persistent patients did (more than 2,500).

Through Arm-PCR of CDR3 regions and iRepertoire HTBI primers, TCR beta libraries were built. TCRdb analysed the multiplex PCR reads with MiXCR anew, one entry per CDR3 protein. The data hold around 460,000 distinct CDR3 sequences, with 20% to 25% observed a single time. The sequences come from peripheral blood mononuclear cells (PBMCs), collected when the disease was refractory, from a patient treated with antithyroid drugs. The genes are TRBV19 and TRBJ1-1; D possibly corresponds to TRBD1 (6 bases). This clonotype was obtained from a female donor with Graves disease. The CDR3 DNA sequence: TGTGCCAGTAGTACTGGGGACACCATGAACACTGAAGCTTTCTTT. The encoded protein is CASSTGDTMNTEAFF.